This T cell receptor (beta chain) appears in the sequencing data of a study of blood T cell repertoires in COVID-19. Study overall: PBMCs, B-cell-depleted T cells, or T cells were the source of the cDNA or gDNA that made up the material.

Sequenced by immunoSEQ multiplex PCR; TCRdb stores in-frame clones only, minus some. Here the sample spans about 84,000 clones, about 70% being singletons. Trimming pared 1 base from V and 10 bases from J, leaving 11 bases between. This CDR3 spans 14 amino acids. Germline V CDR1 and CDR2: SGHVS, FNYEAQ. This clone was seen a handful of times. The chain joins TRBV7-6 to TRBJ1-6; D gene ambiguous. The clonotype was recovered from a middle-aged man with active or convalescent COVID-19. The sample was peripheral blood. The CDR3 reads CASSLVREGSPLHF. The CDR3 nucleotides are TGTGCCAGCAGCTTAGTGAGGGAGGGATCACCCCTCCACTTT.